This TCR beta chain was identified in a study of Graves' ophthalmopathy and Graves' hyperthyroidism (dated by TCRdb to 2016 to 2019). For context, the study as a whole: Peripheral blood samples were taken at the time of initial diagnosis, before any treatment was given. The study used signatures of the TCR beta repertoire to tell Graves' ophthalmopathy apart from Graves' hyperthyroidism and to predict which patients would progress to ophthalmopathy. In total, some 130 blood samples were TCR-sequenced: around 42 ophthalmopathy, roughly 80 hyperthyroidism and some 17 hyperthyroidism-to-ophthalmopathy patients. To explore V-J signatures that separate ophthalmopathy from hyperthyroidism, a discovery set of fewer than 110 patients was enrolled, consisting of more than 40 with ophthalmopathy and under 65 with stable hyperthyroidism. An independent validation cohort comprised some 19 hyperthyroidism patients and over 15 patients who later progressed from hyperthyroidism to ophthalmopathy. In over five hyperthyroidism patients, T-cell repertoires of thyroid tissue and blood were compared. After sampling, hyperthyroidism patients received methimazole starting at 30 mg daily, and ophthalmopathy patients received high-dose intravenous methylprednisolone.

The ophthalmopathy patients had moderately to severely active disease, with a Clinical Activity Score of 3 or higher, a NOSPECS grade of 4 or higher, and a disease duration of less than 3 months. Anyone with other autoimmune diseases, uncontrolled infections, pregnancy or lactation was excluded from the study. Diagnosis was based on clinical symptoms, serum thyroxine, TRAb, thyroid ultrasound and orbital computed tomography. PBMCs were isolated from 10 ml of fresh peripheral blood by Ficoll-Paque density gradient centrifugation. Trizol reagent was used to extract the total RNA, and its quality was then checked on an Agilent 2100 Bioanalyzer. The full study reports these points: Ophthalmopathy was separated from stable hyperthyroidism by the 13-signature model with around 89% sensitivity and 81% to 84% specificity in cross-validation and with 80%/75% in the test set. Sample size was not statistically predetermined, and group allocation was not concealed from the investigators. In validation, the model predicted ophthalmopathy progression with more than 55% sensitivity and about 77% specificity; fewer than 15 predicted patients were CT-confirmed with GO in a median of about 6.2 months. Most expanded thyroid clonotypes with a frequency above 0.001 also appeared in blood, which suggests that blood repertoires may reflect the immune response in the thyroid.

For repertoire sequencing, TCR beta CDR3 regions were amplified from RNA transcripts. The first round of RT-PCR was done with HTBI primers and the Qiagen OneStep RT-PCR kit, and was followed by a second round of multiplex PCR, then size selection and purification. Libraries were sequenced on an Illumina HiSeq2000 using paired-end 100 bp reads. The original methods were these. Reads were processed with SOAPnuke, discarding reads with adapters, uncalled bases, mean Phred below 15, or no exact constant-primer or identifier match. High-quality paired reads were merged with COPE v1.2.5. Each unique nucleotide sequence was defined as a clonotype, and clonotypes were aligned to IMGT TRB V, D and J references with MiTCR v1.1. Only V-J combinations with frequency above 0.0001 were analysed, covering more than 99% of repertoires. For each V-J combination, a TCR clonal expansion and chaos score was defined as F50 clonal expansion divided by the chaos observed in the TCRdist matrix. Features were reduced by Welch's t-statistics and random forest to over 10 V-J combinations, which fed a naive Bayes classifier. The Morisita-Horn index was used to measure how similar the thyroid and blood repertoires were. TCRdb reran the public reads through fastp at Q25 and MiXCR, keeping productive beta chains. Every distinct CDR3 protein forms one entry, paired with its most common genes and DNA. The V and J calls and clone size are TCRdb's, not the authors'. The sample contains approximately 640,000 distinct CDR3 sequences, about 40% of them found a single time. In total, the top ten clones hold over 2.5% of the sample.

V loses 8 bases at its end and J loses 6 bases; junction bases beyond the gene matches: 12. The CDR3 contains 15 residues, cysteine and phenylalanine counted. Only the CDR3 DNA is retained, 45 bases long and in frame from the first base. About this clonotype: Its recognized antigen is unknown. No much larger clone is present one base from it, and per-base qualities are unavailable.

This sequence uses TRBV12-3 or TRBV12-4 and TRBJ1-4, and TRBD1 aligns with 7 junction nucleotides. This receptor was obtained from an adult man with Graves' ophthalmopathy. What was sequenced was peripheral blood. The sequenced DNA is TGTGCCAGCGGGTCAACGACAGGGAACTATGAAAAACTGTTTTTT. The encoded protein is CASGSTTGNYEKLFF.